The entry that follows covers one T cell receptor (beta chain) sequence. This sample stems from a study of shared clonotypes between healthy human individuals. Generated by immunoSEQ multiplex PCR, the TCRdb table keeps only in-frame clones and is missing some. This sample yields 950,000 to 1,100,000 clones, of which about 77% are seen a single time; roughly 1.5% belongs to the top ten. Germline V gene data show CDR1 as SNHLY and CDR2 as FYNNEI. V was pared by 7 bases and J by 5 bases, with 5 bases of the junction left unmatched. CDR3 length: 13 residues. This TCR was sampled from a man younger than 35 in good health. The chain has TRBV2 and TRBJ2-1; 7 bases fit TRBD2. Sequencing input: memory CD4+ T cells sorted from blood. The subset: CD45RA-negative fraction. The DNA of the CDR3 is TGTGCCAGCAATCTAGCGGAGGACAATGAGCAGTTCTTC. Amino acids: CASNLAEDNEQFF.